This is a list of T cell receptor beta chains from one sample in a study of beta chain features in type 1 diabetes. Profiling relied on immunoSEQ multiplex PCR, and the TCRdb table lists in-frame clones only, not all of them. The table includes about 15,000 clones, 43% detected once. What was sequenced was stem cell memory CD4+ T cells from blood. These receptors came from a middle-aged woman in good health. CDR3s include the opening cysteine and the closing phenylalanine or tryptophan. For some rows the clone size is stated as once, few or many, or as a class when expanded; others skip it.

CDR3aa	v_gene	abundance	j_gene
CASSQGPGGNQPQHF	TRBV4-3	NA	TRBJ1-5
CASSSGQSSSYEQYF	TRBV5-4	NA	TRBJ2-7
CASSLGRMRPNGGRGGSGMREQYF	TRBV13	once	TRBJ2-7
CASSLAQGRNYGYTF	TRBV7-9	NA	TRBJ1-2
CASSLWDGRNTEAFF	TRBV11-2	few	TRBJ1-1
CASSILGGRNTIYF	TRBV28	NA	TRBJ1-3
CASSLVQRGGDAWTQYF	TRBV5-1	once	TRBJ2-5
CASSVDRDQPQHF	TRBV11-2	NA	TRBJ1-5
CATVFPGNYGYTF	TRBV28	NA	TRBJ1-2
CAWSTWDRDYGYTF	TRBV30	few	TRBJ1-2
CASSLGTALPPQYF	TRBV7-8	NA	TRBJ2-7
CASTYGPPGDSQPQHF	TRBV19	few	TRBJ1-5
CASKEQADETQYF	TRBV19	NA	TRBJ2-5
CASTPGGGSTDTQYF	TRBV19	few	TRBJ2-3
CASSRRHNGVNYGYTF	TRBV19	NA	TRBJ1-2
CASSSGSQETQYF	TRBV28	NA	TRBJ2-5
CASSEQGSGELFF	TRBV2	NA	TRBJ2-2
CASSSNRGAGNTIYF	TRBV7-9	once	TRBJ1-3
CASIPNRGVNSPLHF	TRBV7-2	NA	TRBJ1-6
CASSPTTSPGGSTEAFF	TRBV5-1	NA	TRBJ1-1
CASSLHDSSYNEQFF	TRBV5-1	few	TRBJ2-1
CASKQAGELFF	TRBV6-5	NA	TRBJ2-2
CASSSGLAGGRPFTDTQYF	TRBV5-1	NA	TRBJ2-3
CASSAGGPYEQYF	TRBV10-1	NA	TRBJ2-7
CASSLDLVRQGAGSYGYTF	TRBV11-2	NA	TRBJ1-2
CASSLGPRGAGYGYTF	TRBV5-4	NA	TRBJ1-2
CASSQDGSENQPQHF	TRBV4-3	once	TRBJ1-5
CAISGFGELFF	TRBV10-3	NA	TRBJ2-2
CASSYGGPHYEQYF	TRBV6-5	NA	TRBJ2-7
CASSVEASVSGANVLTF	TRBV9	NA	TRBJ2-6
CASSLARTSGGYNEQFF	TRBV7-9	NA	TRBJ2-1
CASSLLANTEAFF	TRBV6-1	NA	TRBJ1-1
CASSLARALGEQFF	TRBV5-4	NA	TRBJ2-1
CASSGGGAPDTQYF	TRBV6-1	few	TRBJ2-3
CASSHRQGLYEQYF	TRBV6-6	once	TRBJ2-7
CASSQEWPTGAGTWGNTIYF	TRBV4-3	NA	TRBJ1-3
CASSLMRADQETQYF	TRBV7-2	NA	TRBJ2-5
CASSFDRGGYTF	TRBV5-1	NA	TRBJ1-2
CASSQEDARDTQYF	TRBV4-3	medium-sized	TRBJ2-3
CASSGDRGARNEQFF	TRBV2	few	TRBJ2-1
CASSEGLGGTDTQYF	TRBV7-7	few	TRBJ2-3
CASSQADGTSGGPLIWYEQYF	TRBV4-2	NA	TRBJ2-7
CASILNTGQAGDTEAFF	TRBV21-1	NA	TRBJ1-1
CASSQSGGAYNEQFF	TRBV5-4	NA	TRBJ2-1
CASSKLTARGWVGNTEAFF	TRBV21-1	NA	TRBJ1-1
CASSLVGGGWSDTQYF	TRBV7-2	NA	TRBJ2-3
CAISSRTEGYEQYF	TRBV10-3	few	TRBJ2-7
CASSLGQLTQETQYF	TRBV7-2	NA	TRBJ2-5
CASSPRVVSNQPQHF	TRBV6-5	NA	TRBJ1-5
CASSPRTTPDTQYF	TRBV9	NA	TRBJ2-3
CASSLGARLLQYF	TRBV5-1	few	TRBJ2-7
CASSPRTGSGYTF	TRBV9	once	TRBJ1-2
CASMRGGSTDTQYF	TRBV28	NA	TRBJ2-3
CASSLQLAGRDTQYF	TRBV5-1	NA	TRBJ2-3
CASSPLPGQGISYEQYF	TRBV18	few	TRBJ2-7